Below, one T cell receptor (beta chain) is given with its context. This specimen comes from a study of blood T cell repertoires in COVID-19. On the study more broadly: The analysed material was cDNA or gDNA that came from T cells, B-cell-depleted T cells, or PBMCs.

Per the authors' pipeline: Nucleated cell counts were estimated from reference gene primer amplification. Assay: immunoSEQ multiplex PCR; the TCRdb copy retains only in-frame clones and omits some. V, J and clone size are those of that table, while D and trimming were read from the DNA. Of around 130,000 clones listed, roughly 79% are singletons. The specimen sequenced was peripheral blood. This clonotype was obtained from a human donor in a cohort sampled during active COVID-19.

The CDR3 sequence is CASSGTSGANVLTF. CDR3 bases: TGTGCCAGCAGCGGGACATCGGGGGCCAACGTCCTGACTTTC. The chain joins TRBV9 to TRBJ2-6, with D possibly being TRBD1 (5 bases). CDR3 length equals 14 residues. V lost 3 bases and J lost 4, with 8 bases in between. The germline CDR1 and CDR2 sequences are SGDLS and YYNGEE.